This entry is about one T cell receptor (beta chain). The data stem from a study of shared clonotypes between healthy human individuals. Naive CD8 cells were CD45RO-negative, positively selected for CCR7, excluding terminally differentiated effector memory CD45RA+ cells. The protocol was immunoSEQ multiplex PCR, while the TCRdb copy is restricted to in-frame clones and leaves out a portion. The table has about 820,000 clones, nearly 95% seen once. The sequence came from a man under 40 in good health. The sequencing sample was made of naive CD8+ T cells sorted from blood.

CDR3 DNA sequence: TGTGCCAGCAGTTTTGGGACAGGGGATGGCTACACCTTC. Translating it yields CASSFGTGDGYTF. The chain couples TRBV27 to TRBJ1-2, with 10 bases identical to TRBD1. Germline CDR1 MNHEY, CDR2 SMNVEV (reference sequence). V trimming: 3 bases; J trimming: 6 bases; junction bases outside the gene matches: 1. This CDR3 is 13 amino acids long.